This is a list of T cell receptor beta chains from one sample in a study of regulatory T cells in long-lasting Graves disease. TCRdb reprocessed the multiplex PCR reads via MiXCR and lists one record per CDR3 protein. This sample carries 200,000 to 250,000 distinct CDR3 sequences, around 20% of them seen once, and the ten largest clones take approximately 12%. The sample also formed part of further work on T cells in Graves' hyperthyroidism and ophthalmopathy.

The sequencing used peripheral blood mononuclear cells (PBMCs), collected at new diagnosis, from a patient treated with antithyroid drugs. The receptors come from a young woman with Graves disease. CDR3s include the opening cysteine and the closing phenylalanine or tryptophan.

V	CDR3
TRBV6-1	CASRDRGIGQETQYF
TRBV12-3/TRBV12-4	CASSGQGINEKLFF
TRBV5-1	CASSSLAGISYEQYF
TRBV6-5	CASSYSSYNEQFF
TRBV5-1	CASSTGLAGRNEQFF
TRBV6-1	CASRQRPLAPYEQYF
TRBV11-1	CASSLGTGNEKLSF
TRBV28	CASSSRRDSPYEQYF
TRBV11-3	CASSSLRGSTGELFF
TRBV5-4	CASSLQGWGTDTQYF
TRBV5-6	CASSQGGTKAFYEQYF
TRBV6-5	CASSYKKWGQPLEETQYF
TRBV11-3	CASRATGDHGNTIYF
TRBV28	CASVPGIPEPDTQYF
TRBV29-1	CSVSGQEGETNEKLFF
TRBV10-1	CASSARGSTDTQYF
TRBV27	CASSSFRGINQPQHF
TRBV20-1	CSARDFSRSNYEQYF
TRBV10-1	CASSGQSVSGNTIYF
TRBV6-1	CASSDRGNNYGYTF
TRBV28	CASTGTGTDTQYF
TRBV6-2/TRBV6-3	CASSSLDRGIWNEQFF
TRBV27	CASSLSSGLSYEQFF
TRBV28	CASNRGGSGGYTF
TRBV12-3/TRBV12-4	CASSPSPNKGAGHEQYF
TRBV20-1	CSAREFFRGTSGRGTETQYF
TRBV10-2	CASSESGGNTEAFF
TRBV15	CATSPSRAPSTDTQYF
TRBV3-1	CASGQDRSGATETQYF
TRBV19	CASRPPVWGRAEKLFF
TRBV3-1	CASSQDGPGTGNTIYF
TRBV10-2	CASSESGRLATNEKLFF
TRBV4-2	CASSQDRFANTEAFF
TRBV5-1	CASSPASGSSYNEQFF
TRBV6-5	CASSYGGNYGYTF
TRBV2	CARSGGPNEKLFF
TRBV5-4	CASSELDRPYGYTF
TRBV30	CAWSVPLGETGATDTQYF
TRBV28	CASSLTGTFEAFF
TRBV12-3/TRBV12-4	CASSDSASGNTIYF
TRBV18	CASSPSRDTSTDTQYF
TRBV6-1	CASTRSQGAFLDQETQYF
TRBV10-3	CAISEGLAGGEQYF
TRBV12-3/TRBV12-4	CASSLAGGAGDSNQPQHF
TRBV12-3/TRBV12-4	CASSTPRDSVSNFQSEAFF
TRBV7-9	CASSLAGPTTEAFF
TRBV6-9	CASSPGDRLYQPQHF
TRBV24-1	CATSAQGTGYTF